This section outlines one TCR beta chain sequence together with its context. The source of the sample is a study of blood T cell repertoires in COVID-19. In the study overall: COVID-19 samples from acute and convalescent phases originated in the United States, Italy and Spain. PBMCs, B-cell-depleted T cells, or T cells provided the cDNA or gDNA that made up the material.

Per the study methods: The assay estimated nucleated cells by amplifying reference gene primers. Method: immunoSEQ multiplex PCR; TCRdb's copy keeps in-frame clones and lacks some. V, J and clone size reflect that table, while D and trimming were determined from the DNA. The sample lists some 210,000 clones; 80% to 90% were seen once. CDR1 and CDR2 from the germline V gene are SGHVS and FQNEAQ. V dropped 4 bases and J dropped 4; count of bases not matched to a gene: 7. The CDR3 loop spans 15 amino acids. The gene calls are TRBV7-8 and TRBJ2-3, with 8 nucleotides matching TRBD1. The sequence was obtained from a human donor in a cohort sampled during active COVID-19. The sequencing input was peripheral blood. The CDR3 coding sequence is TGTGCCAGCAGCTGGACAGGGTCGGCGGCAGATACGCAGTATTTT. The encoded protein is CASSWTGSAADTQYF. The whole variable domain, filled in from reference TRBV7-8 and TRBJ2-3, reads GAGVSQSPRYKVAKRGQDVALRCDPISGHVSLFWYQQALGQGPEFLTYFQNEAQLDKSGLPSDRFFAERPEGSVSTLKIQRTQQEDSAVYLCASSWTGSAADTQYFGPGTRLTVL.